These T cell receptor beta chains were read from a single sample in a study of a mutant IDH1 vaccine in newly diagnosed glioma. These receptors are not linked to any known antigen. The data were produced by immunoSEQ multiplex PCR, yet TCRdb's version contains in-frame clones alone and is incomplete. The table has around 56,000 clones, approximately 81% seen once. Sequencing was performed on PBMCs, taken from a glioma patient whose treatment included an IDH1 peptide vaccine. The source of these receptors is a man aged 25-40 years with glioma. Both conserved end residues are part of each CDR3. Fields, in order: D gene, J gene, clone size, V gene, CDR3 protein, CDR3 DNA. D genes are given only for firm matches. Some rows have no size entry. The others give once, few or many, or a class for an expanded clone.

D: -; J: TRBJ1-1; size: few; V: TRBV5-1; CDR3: CASSLDPLDTEAFF; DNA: TGCGCCAGCAGCTTGGATCCCCTCGACACTGAAGCTTTCTTT
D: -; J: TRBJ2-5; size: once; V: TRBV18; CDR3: CASSPSLGNQETQYF; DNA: TGTGCCAGCTCACCATCTCTGGGAAACCAAGAGACCCAGTACTTC
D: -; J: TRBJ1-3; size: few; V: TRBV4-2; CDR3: CASSQLVEAAEYF; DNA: TGTGCCAGCAGCCAACTGGTCGAAGCCGCCGAATATTTT
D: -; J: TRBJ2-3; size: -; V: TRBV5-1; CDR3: CASSPERSTDTQYF; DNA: TGCGCCAGCAGCCCGGAACGTAGCACAGATACGCAGTATTTT
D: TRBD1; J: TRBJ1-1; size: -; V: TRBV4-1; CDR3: CASSRVTGGGLILNTEAFF; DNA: TGCGCCAGCAGCCGCGTGACAGGGGGAGGATTGATCCTGAACACTGAAGCTTTCTTT
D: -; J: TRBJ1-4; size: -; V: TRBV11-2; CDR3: CASSFHTNEKLFF; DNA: TGTGCCAGCAGCTTCCACACGAATGAAAAACTGTTTTTT
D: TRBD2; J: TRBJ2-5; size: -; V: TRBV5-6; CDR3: CASSLLAGEKQETQYF; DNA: TGTGCCAGCAGCTTGCTCGCGGGGGAGAAACAAGAGACCCAGTACTTC
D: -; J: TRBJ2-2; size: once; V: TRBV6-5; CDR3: CASSYSPGELFF; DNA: TGTGCCAGCAGTTACTCCCCCGGGGAGCTGTTTTTT
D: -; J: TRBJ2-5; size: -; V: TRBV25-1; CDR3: CASSRGDEETQYF; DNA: TGTGCCAGCAGTCGAGGGGACGAGGAGACCCAGTACTTC
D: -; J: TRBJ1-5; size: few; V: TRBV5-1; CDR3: CASSLAPTDNQPQHF; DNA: TGCGCCAGCAGCTTGGCCCCGACAGACAATCAGCCCCAGCATTTT
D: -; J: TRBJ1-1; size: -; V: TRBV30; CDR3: CAWSRRTNTEAFF; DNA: TGTGCCTGGAGTCGACGGACGAACACTGAAGCTTTCTTT
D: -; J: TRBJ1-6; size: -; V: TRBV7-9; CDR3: CASSPGRDNSPLHF; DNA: TGTGCCAGCAGCCCGGGACGGGACAATTCACCCCTCCACTTT
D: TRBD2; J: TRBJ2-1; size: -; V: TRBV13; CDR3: CASSTAGTTGHEQFF; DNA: TGTGCCAGCAGCACAGCCGGGACTACGGGTCATGAGCAGTTCTTC
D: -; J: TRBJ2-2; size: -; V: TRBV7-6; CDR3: CASSSVGARTGELFF; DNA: TGTGCCAGCAGTTCAGTAGGGGCTCGGACCGGGGAGCTGTTTTTT
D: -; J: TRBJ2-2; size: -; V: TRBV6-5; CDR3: CASSYGTLNTGELFF; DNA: TGTGCCAGCAGTTATGGGACGCTGAACACCGGGGAGCTGTTTTTT
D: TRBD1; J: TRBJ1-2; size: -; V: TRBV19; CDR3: CASSPRTGGTYGYTF; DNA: TGTGCCAGTAGTCCGAGGACAGGGGGTACCTATGGCTACACCTTC
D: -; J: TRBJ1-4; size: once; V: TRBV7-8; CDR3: CASSLENTPGEKLFF; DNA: TGTGCCAGCAGCTTAGAGAACACACCGGGGGAAAAACTGTTTTTT
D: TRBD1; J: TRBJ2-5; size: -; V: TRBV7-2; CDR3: CASSLYGQGRNIQETQYF; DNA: TGTGCCAGCAGCTTATATGGACAGGGGAGAAATATCCAAGAGACCCAGTACTTC
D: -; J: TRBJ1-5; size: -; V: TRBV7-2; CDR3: CASSPGRTEPQHF; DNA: TGTGCCAGCAGCCCTGGACGGACAGAGCCCCAGCATTTT
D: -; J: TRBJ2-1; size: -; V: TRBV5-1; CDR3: CASSLGQPKGEQFF; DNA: TGCGCCAGCAGCTTGGGGCAGCCAAAGGGGGAGCAGTTCTTC
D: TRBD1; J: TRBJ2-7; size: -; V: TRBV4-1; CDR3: CASSQVFSGQGTYEQYF; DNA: TGCGCCAGCAGCCAAGTTTTTTCAGGACAGGGGACCTACGAGCAGTACTTC
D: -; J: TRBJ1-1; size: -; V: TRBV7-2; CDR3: CASSLVRQNTEAFF; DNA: TGTGCCAGCAGCTTAGTGCGACAGAACACTGAAGCTTTCTTT
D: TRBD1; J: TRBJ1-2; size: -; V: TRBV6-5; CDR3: CASSGQGGGYTF; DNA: TGTGCCAGCAGTGGACAGGGCGGAGGCTACACCTTC
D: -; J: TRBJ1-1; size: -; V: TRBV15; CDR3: CATSARNKAEAFF; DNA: TGTGCCACCAGCGCTCGAAATAAGGCTGAAGCTTTCTTT
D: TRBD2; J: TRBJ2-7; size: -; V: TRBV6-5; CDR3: CASRPGLANGGEQYF; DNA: TGTGCCAGCAGACCGGGACTAGCAAACGGCGGCGAGCAGTACTTC
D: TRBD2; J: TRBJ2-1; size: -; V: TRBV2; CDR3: CASSEPGTSVANEQFF; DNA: TGTGCCAGCAGTGAACCTGGGACTAGCGTAGCCAATGAGCAGTTCTTC
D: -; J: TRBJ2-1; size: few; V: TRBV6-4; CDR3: CASSDSNGGDEQFF; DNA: TGTGCCAGCAGTGACTCGAACGGGGGTGATGAGCAGTTCTTC
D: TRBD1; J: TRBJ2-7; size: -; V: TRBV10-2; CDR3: CASSWMGQGSYEQYF; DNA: TGCGCCAGCAGTTGGATGGGACAGGGGTCCTACGAGCAGTACTTC
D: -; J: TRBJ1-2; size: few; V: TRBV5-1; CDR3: CASSLDAGREVDGYTF; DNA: TGCGCCAGCAGCTTGGATGCGGGGCGGGAGGTTGATGGCTACACCTTC
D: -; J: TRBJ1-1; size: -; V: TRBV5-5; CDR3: CASSIVLNTEAFF; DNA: TGTGCCAGCAGCATTGTCCTGAACACTGAAGCTTTCTTT
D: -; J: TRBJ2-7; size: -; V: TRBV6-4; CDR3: CASSDYSFSYEQYF; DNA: TGTGCCAGCAGTGACTACAGTTTTTCCTACGAGCAGTACTTC
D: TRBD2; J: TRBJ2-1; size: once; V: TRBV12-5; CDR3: CASGLVRGAGEAYNEQFF; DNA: TGTGCTAGTGGTTTGGTACGGGGAGCGGGGGAAGCCTACAATGAGCAGTTCTTC
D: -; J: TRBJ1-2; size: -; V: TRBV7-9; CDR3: CASSLRRRSTEGYTF; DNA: TGTGCCAGCAGCTTACGGCGCCGTTCAACCGAAGGCTACACCTTC
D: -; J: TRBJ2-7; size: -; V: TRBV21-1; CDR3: CASTPYEQYF; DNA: TGTGCCAGCACTCCCTACGAGCAGTACTTC
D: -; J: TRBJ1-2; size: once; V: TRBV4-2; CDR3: CASSQGTQALGGYTF; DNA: TGTGCCAGCAGCCAAGGCACCCAGGCTCTGGGTGGCTACACCTTC
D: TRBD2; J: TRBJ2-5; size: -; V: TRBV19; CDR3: CASNRLAGTQETQYF; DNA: TGTGCCAGTAATCGACTAGCGGGGACCCAAGAGACCCAGTACTTC
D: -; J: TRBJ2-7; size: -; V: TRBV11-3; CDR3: CASSFGGAGYEQYF; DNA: TGTGCCAGCAGCTTCGGAGGGGCCGGGTACGAGCAGTACTTC
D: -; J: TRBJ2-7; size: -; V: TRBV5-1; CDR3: CASSVRDLGAEQYF; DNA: TGCGCCAGCAGCGTTAGGGACCTTGGGGCCGAGCAGTACTTC
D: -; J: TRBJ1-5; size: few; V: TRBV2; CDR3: CASRPGRGGTHSNQPQHF; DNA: TGTGCCAGCAGGCCCGGTCGAGGGGGAACTCATAGCAATCAGCCCCAGCATTTT
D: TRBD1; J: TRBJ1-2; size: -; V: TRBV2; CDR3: CASSEAQGAAYGYTF; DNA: TGTGCCAGCAGTGAAGCGCAGGGGGCCGCCTATGGCTACACCTTC
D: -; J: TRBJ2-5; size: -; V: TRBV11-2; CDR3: CASSLVTRIKVQETQYF; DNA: TGTGCCAGCAGCTTAGTGACTAGGATAAAGGTCCAAGAGACCCAGTACTTC
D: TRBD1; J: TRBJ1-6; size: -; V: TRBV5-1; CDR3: CASSLTGDSPLHF; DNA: TGCGCCAGCAGCTTGACAGGGGATTCACCCCTCCACTTT
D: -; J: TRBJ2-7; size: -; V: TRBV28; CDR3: CASSFPTPGPSSYEQYF; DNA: TGTGCCAGCAGTTTTCCCACTCCGGGACCAAGCTCCTACGAGCAGTACTTC
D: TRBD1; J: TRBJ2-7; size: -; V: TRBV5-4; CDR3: CASSSDRTGSYEQYF; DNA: TGTGCCAGCAGCTCGGACCGGACAGGATCCTACGAGCAGTACTTC
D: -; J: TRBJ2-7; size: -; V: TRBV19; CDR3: CASSGGGTTYEQYF; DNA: TGTGCCAGTAGTGGAGGGGGCACCACCTACGAGCAGTACTTC
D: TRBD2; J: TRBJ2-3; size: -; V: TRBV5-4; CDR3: CASNQLAGGSADTQYF; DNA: TGTGCCAGCAACCAACTAGCGGGGGGGTCGGCAGATACGCAGTATTTT
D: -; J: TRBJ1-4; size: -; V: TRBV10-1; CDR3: CASSQGLNEKLFF; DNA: TGCGCCAGCAGTCAGGGACTGAACGAAAAACTGTTTTTT
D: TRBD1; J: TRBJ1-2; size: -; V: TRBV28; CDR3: CASSFQTGVYGYTF; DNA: TGTGCCAGCAGTTTCCAAACAGGGGTTTATGGCTACACCTTC
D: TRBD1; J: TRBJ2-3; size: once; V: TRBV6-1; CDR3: CASSLAGQGTDTQYF; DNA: TGTGCCAGCAGTCTTGCGGGACAGGGAACAGATACGCAGTATTTT
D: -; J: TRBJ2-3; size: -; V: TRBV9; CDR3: CASSVGRLGTDTQYF; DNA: TGTGCCAGCAGCGTAGGAAGACTGGGGACAGATACGCAGTATTTT
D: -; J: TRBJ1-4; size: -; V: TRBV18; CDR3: CASSGLGEKLFF; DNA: TGTGCCAGCTCCGGGCTCGGGGAAAAACTGTTTTTT
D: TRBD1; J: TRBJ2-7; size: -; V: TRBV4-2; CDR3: CASSPSRDRALYEQYF; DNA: TGTGCCAGCAGCCCATCCCGGGACAGGGCCCTCTACGAGCAGTACTTC
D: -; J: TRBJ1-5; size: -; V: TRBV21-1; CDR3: CASSKGTRESNQPQHF; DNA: TGTGCCAGCAGCAAAGGTACCAGGGAGAGCAATCAGCCCCAGCATTTT
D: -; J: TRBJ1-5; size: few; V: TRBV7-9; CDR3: CASSLGSGQPQHF; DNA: TGTGCCAGCAGCTTGGGATCAGGCCAGCCCCAGCATTTT
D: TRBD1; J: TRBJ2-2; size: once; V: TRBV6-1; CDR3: CASRQGSNTGELFF; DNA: TGTGCCAGCAGACAGGGGTCGAACACCGGGGAGCTGTTTTTT